This T cell receptor (beta chain) was captured by sequencing in a study of blood T cells in healthy people across ages (dated by TCRdb to the mid-2010s). Regarding the study in general: In model experiments, template switching captured roughly one uniquely barcoded TCR beta cDNA molecule for every two T cells. The study measured age-related changes in TCR beta repertoire diversity using deep sequencing normalized with unique cDNA molecular identifiers. The study analyzed two additional independent replicas of 1 million unique cDNA reads from the same blood draw for two donors, one aged 18 to 30 and one aged 80 or older. Donors were grouped into four age groups: young (average 16 years), middle-aged (under 40), aged (roughly 67) and long-lived (less than 85). Donors of different ages were randomly distributed across sequencing lanes to avoid experimental bias. Findings and caveats that apply to the study as a whole: Estimates of total diversity from one million sequenced T cells were regarded as lower bounds and underestimates. Compared with the aged group, more naive CD4+ T cells, fewer expanded clones and increased TCR diversity were shown by the long-lived group, suggesting age selection. The CMV infection status of donors was not known, potentially confounding age-related changes in expanded clonotypes. Conclusive comparison of naive and antigen-experienced compartments was prevented by the profiling of bulk unsorted PBMCs. Observed TCR beta diversity per million T cells fell roughly linearly with age, and a significant reduction was already apparent by age around 44. A strong correlation was found between observed TCR beta diversity and the percentage of naive T cells measured by flow cytometry.

Systemically healthy Caucasian individuals from Russia, some 38 in total and aged about 6 to 95 years, were included as donors. Each donor gave approximately 10 milliliters of peripheral blood, collected into EDTA-treated Vacutainer tubes. PBMCs were isolated by Ficoll-Paque density-gradient centrifugation, with at least 6.5 million obtained per sample. Trizol reagent was used to extract total RNA from PBMCs, with at least 5 micrograms per sample. For every donor, flow cytometry on a PBMC aliquot measured the percentage of naive CD45RAhigh/CD27high T cells. The library came from 5' RACE. The sequencer listed for this sample is Illumina HiSeq 2500. A second 7 to 11 cycle PCR used a sample-barcoded 5' primer and a J-beta primer mix. A unique molecular identifier was introduced onto each TCR beta cDNA molecule by a template-switch 5' adaptor carrying 12 random nucleotides. Each sample yielded at least 2.5 million CDR3-containing paired-end reads. First-strand cDNA was synthesized from all RNA with the Mint cDNA synthesis kit, primed by a TRBC-specific oligonucleotide. After uracil-DNA glycosylase treatment, a first 18-cycle PCR used universal primers M1SS and BC2_uni_R on all cDNA. As for how the authors treated the data: Each sample was normalized by randomly selecting 1 million high-quality reads, each carrying a distinct molecular identifier. Reads sharing molecular identifiers were discarded rather than binned into consensus sequences. MiTCR, with a Q25 quality threshold and the strictest error-elimination algorithm, was used for CDR3 identification, clonotype clustering and error correction. Lower-bound total TCR beta diversity was estimated with a nonparametric unseen species model using Euler transformation. TCRdb ran its own pipeline on the public reads, namely fastp trimming at Q25 and MiXCR clone calling, and kept in-frame beta chains. One record per CDR3 amino acid sequence lists the most common genes and DNA. The V and J calls and clone size are TCRdb's, not the authors'. The sample table records about 1.8 million distinct CDR3 sequences; 49% of these occur just once. 2% to 2.5% of the sample goes to the ten largest clones.

To note about this clonotype: What antigen it recognizes has not been identified. One base away there is no much larger clone; base qualities are not given.

Counted from cysteine to phenylalanine, this CDR3 has 15 amino acids. CDR3 DNA is the only sequence kept; it has 45 bases, read in frame from the first base. CDR1 and CDR2, per the germline V gene, are SGHVS and FNYEAQ. Unmatched junction bases come to 8, with V trimmed by 5 bases and J by 6 bases. The chain links TRBV7-6 with TRBJ2-3, and TRBD2 aligns with 10 junction nucleotides. Sequenced material: blood. The clonotype comes from a woman aged 40 to 50 in good health. The nucleotide sequence is TGTGCCAGCAGCAAGAGACTAGCGGGCGGGGATACGCAGTATTTT. It specifies CASSKRLAGGDTQYF.